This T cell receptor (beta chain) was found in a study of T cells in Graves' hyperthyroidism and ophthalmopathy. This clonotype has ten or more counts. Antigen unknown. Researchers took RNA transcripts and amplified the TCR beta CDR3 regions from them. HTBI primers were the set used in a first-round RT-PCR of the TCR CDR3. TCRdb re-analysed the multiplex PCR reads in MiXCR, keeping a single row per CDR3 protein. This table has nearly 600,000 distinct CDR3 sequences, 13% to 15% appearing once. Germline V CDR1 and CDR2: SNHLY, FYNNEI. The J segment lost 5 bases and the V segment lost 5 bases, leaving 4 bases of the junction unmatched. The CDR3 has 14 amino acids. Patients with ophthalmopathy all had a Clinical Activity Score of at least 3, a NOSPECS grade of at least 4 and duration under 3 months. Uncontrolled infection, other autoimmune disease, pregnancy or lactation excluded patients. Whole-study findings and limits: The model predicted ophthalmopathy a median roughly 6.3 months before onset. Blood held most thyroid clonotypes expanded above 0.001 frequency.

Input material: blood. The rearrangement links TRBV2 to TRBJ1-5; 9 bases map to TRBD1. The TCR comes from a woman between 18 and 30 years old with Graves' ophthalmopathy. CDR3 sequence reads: CASSPGTGHQPQHF. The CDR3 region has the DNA TGTGCCAGCAGTCCCGGGACAGGGCATCAGCCCCAGCATTTT.